This TCR beta chain was sequenced during a study of blood T cell repertoires in COVID-19. Looking at the study overall: Acute and convalescent COVID-19 samples came from the United States, Italy and Spain. T cells, B-cell-depleted T cells, or PBMCs provided the cDNA or gDNA that served as material.

Seattle's cohort entered during active infection and was followed longitudinally. Germline assignment: CDR1 GTSNPN and CDR2 SVGIG (reference sequence). The CDR3 runs 16 residues. The trim removed 3 bases at V and 4 bases at J, leaving 11 bases unmatched. How the authors handled the data: It was from reference gene primer amplification that nucleated cell counts were estimated. Only in-frame clones appear in the TCRdb table, and some are missing; sequencing was by immunoSEQ multiplex PCR. For V, J and clone size, that table is used; D and trimming come from the DNA. Of approximately 200,000 clones listed, about 81% were seen once; the top ten hold about 12%.

Specimen: peripheral blood. The chain employs TRBV30 and TRBJ2-2, with 7 bases aligning to TRBD2. The origin of this receptor is a woman of 80 years or more with COVID-19, enrolled during active disease. Written as DNA, the CDR3 is TGTGCCTGGAGCCCCACGGGGGGAATTAGCACCGGGGAGCTGTTTTTT. Translating it yields CAWSPTGGISTGELFF.